This entry is about one T cell receptor beta chain. Here immunoSEQ multiplex PCR was the method, and the copy in TCRdb shows in-frame clones only, minus some. The table lists about 60,000 clones, 70% to 90% of them singletons. These data originate in a study of OX40 agonist ivuxolimab in advanced cancers. The source material was CD4+ or CD8+ T cells sorted from blood, sampled in a trial of the OX40 agonist ivuxolimab. The source of this sequence is an adult with an advanced solid tumor such as melanoma, head and neck, liver or kidney cancer.

CDR3 DNA sequence: TGTGCCAGCAGTGAACCCGGGACCGGGGATGAGCAGTTCTTC. Translated: CASSEPGTGDEQFF. The V gene is TRBV2, the J gene TRBJ2-1; D possibly uses TRBD1 or TRBD2 (5 bases each). The CDR3 is made up of 14 amino acids. The germline V and J ends were trimmed by 2 bases and 8 bases, with 13 bases remaining between them. Per germline, CDR1 SNHLY and CDR2 FYNNEI. Full variable domain (rest looked up from reference TRBV2 and TRBJ2-1): EPEVTQTPSHQVTQMGQEVILRCVPISNHLYFYWYRQILGQKVEFLVSFYNNEISEKSEIFDDQFSVERPDGSNFTLKIRSTKLEDSAMYFCASSEPGTGDEQFFGPGTRLTVL.